Each of the 10 T cell receptor beta chains below was sequenced from the same sample in a study of T-cell reconstitution after alpha-beta-depleted transplantation in children. It was with unique molecular identifiers that the TCRbeta library was prepared. A single record per CDR3 protein comes from TCRdb applying MiXCR to the PCR reads. The repertoire consists of roughly 350,000 distinct CDR3 sequences, with around 15% occurring once and the leading ten covering around 43%. Source: PBMCs, mostly from graft donor cells, taken 360 days after TCRalphabeta/CD19-depleted stem cell transplant. These receptor sequences come from a male patient between 2 and 10 years old who had a stem cell transplant for acute lymphoblastic leukemia, so the T cells may come from the graft donor.

The rearrangement links TRBV15 to TRBJ2-7; 8 bases fit TRBD1. Germline CDR1 LNHNV, CDR2 YYDKDF (reference sequence). This CDR3 is built from 14 residues. The J segment lost 7 bases and the V segment lost 3 bases, leaving 8 bases of the junction unmatched. CDR3 sequence (DNA): TGTGCCACCAGCAGGGACAGGGCATCGAGGGAGCAGTACTTC. Translation: CATSRDRASREQYF.

This clonotype was seen only a few times. The genes are TRBV6-2 or TRBV6-3 and TRBJ1-5, with D unclear. CDR1 is MNHEY and CDR2 is SVGEGT in the germline V gene. This CDR3 region has 13 residues. V gave up 2 bases and J gave up 5 bases, with 7 bases separating them. The DNA of the CDR3 is TGTGCCAGCAGTTACGACGGATATCAGCCCCAGCATTTT. Protein sequence: CASSYDGYQPQHF.

The chain is built from TRBV5-1 and TRBJ2-3, with D perhaps matching TRBD2 (5 bases). Deletions cut 4 bases from V and 2 bases from J, with 17 bases between. This CDR3 contains 16 residues. Germline V CDR1 and CDR2: SGHRS, YFSETQ. The CDR3 spells CASSIEASLDTDTQYF. The CDR3 DNA reads as TGCGCCAGCAGCATAGAGGCTAGCCTTGACACAGATACGCAGTATTTT.

This clonotype showed up just a few times. The chain combines TRBV29-1 with TRBJ2-2; perhaps TRBD2 as D (6 bases). V was pared by 4 bases and J by 4 bases, with 10 bases between. The CDR3 extends over 13 amino acids. The germline V gene has CDR1 SQVTM and CDR2 ANQGSEA. The CDR3 spells CSVAEGPTGELFF. DNA for the CDR3: TGCAGCGTTGCGGAGGGGCCCACCGGGGAGCTGTTTTTT.

This clonotype was recorded at least ten times. CDR3 sequence: CASSPLGLYNEQFF. CDR3 DNA sequence: TGTGCCAGCAGTCCCCTGGGACTGTACAATGAGCAGTTCTTC. The chain uses TRBV27 and TRBJ2-1, with a tentative D call TRBD2 (6 bases). From germline, CDR1 is MNHEY and CDR2 SMNVEV (reference sequence). There are 14 residues in the CDR3. V lost 5 bases to trimming and J lost 4 bases, with 12 bases between them.

This clonotype was seen many times. The rearrangement links TRBV7-2 to TRBJ1-1; D gene unclear. Germline loops: CDR1 SGHTA, CDR2 FQGNSA. This CDR3 contains 16 residues. V lost 5 bases and J 2 bases, leaving 18 bases between the germline ends. CDR3 nucleotides: TGTGCCAGCAGCCTCACCCTCTGGGGTGGAAACACTGAAGCTTTCTTT. It specifies CASSLTLWGGNTEAFF.

The chain carries TRBV20-1 and TRBJ1-5; tentative D call: TRBD1 (5 bases). Per the germline V gene, CDR1 is DFQATT and CDR2 is SNEGSKA (reference sequence). Trimming took 3 bases from V and 4 from J, leaving 13 bases between them. The CDR3 loop spans 14 amino acids. The CDR3: CSASVVGGNQPQHF. The DNA for the CDR3 is TGCAGTGCTAGCGTGGTGGGGGGGAATCAGCCCCAGCATTTT.

The chain is built from TRBV28 and TRBJ1-1; D is possibly TRBD1 (6 bases). The CDR3 consists of 15 residues. CDR1 and CDR2 from the germline V gene are MDHEN and SYDVKM. Trimming cost V 4 bases and J 10 bases, with 22 bases left between them. The CDR3 sequence: CASSSDRKAPRGAFF. CDR3 bases: TGTGCCAGCAGTTCCGACAGGAAGGCACCCAGAGGAGCTTTCTTT.

This clonotype came up a few times. The chain employs TRBV15 and TRBJ2-1, with D possibly being TRBD2 (5 bases). The CDR3 sequence is 14 residues long. Germline V lookup: CDR1 LNHNV, CDR2 YYDKDF (reference sequence). V lost 8 bases to trimming and J lost 4 bases, with 15 bases between them. The CDR3 DNA follows: TGTGCCACCGCCGGAGGTGGCCTTTACAATGAGCAGTTCTTC. It yields the protein CATAGGGLYNEQFF.

This clonotype turned up a few times. The V and J genes are TRBV12-3 or TRBV12-4 and TRBJ2-5; possible D gene TRBD1, 6 bases. Trimming cost V 3 bases and J 1 base, with 12 bases left between them. CDR3 length: 15 amino acids. The CDR3 region is CASSFRTARQETQYF. The CDR3 DNA is TGTGCCAGCAGTTTTAGGACAGCTCGCCAAGAGACCCAGTACTTC.